The source of this T cell receptor (beta chain) is a study of cytomegalovirus exposure and HLA in healthy donors. Overall study findings and caveats: That first-cohort TCR clusters tended to co-occur in the 120 or so validation repertoires was found in a later analysis. Most TCR sequences were uncommon, yet certain public TCRs appeared in many donors.

The donors were in the roughly 110-subject validation cohort; that cohort was separate from the roughly 700-subject first cohort. Concerning this clone itself: What it binds is not known.

CDR3 length: 14 amino acids. V was shortened by 2 bases and J by 8 bases, with 13 bases between the two germline ends. Looked up from germline, CDR1 is SGHNT and CDR2 is YYREEE (reference sequence). Assay: immunoSEQ multiplex PCR; the TCRdb copy retains only in-frame clones and omits some. The sample lists about 98,000 clones, around 90% occurring once. The specimen sequenced was PBMCs. This sequence originates from a woman in her thirties in good health and CMV-seronegative. J is TRBJ1-4 and V is TRBV5-4; D is possibly TRBD1 (6 bases). CDR3 bases: TGTGCCAGCAGCTTAGGGGGTTTAGGGGAAAAACTGTTTTTT. Its translation is CASSLGGLGEKLFF.